The rows below give T cell receptor beta chains drawn from one sample of a study of T-cell memory formation after mild COVID-19. One entry per CDR3 protein results from TCRdb running MiXCR on the 5' RACE reads. The sample holds about 400,000 distinct CDR3 sequences, roughly 26% seen once. Sequencing input: PBMCs or a T cell subset sorted from them (not recorded which). The source is an adult woman who had mild COVID-19 (a few samples of this study predate the infection). Cell type and time point are not known. Both conserved end residues are trimmed from each CDR3.

V gene	J gene	CDR3 protein
TRBV12-3/TRBV12-4	TRBJ1-5	ASSFRGGGARGNQPQH
TRBV12-3/TRBV12-4	TRBJ2-1	ASSSKAGASFGSYNEQF
TRBV20-1	TRBJ2-1	SVGLYSYNEQF
TRBV6-1	TRBJ2-7	ASSSSTADYEQY
TRBV6-6	TRBJ1-2	ASTPVGGPGGYT
TRBV12-3/TRBV12-4	TRBJ1-2	ASSFRAALGYT
TRBV12-3/TRBV12-4	TRBJ2-3	ASDTSGRGFTDTQY
TRBV9	TRBJ2-1	ASSLRPGLAEDNEQF
TRBV6-5	TRBJ1-2	ASSFSNRGFPYYGYT
TRBV4-2	TRBJ2-3	ASSRYSGRADTQY
TRBV29-1	TRBJ1-1	SGQQGDHTEAF
TRBV4-2	TRBJ1-4	ASSQEMMGSTGGQTNEKLF
TRBV7-3	TRBJ2-7	ASSLTGGADSEQY
TRBV20-1	TRBJ2-2	SGQTTTGQAGTGELF
TRBV20-1	TRBJ1-1	SAREAGLNTEAF
TRBV6-5	TRBJ1-5	ASSPSTGNQPQH
TRBV20-1	TRBJ2-2	SASGGGADAGELF
TRBV3-1	TRBJ2-7	ASSLDYRDGTYEQY